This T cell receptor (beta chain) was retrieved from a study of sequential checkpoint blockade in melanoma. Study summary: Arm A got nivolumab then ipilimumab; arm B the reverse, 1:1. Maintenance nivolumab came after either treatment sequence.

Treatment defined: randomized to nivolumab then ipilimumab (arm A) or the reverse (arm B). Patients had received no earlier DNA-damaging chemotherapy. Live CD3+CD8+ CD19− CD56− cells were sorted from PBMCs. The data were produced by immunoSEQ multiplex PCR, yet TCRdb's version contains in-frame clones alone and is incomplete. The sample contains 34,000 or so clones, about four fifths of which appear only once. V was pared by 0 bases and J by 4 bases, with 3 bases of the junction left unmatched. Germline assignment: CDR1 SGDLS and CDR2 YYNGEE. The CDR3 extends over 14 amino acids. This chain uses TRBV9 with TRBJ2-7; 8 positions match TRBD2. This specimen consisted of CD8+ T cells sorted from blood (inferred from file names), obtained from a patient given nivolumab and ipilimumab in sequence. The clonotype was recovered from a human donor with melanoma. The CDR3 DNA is TGTGCCAGCAGCGTAGGGGCTAGCGGGTACGAGCAGTACTTC. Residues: CASSVGASGYEQYF.